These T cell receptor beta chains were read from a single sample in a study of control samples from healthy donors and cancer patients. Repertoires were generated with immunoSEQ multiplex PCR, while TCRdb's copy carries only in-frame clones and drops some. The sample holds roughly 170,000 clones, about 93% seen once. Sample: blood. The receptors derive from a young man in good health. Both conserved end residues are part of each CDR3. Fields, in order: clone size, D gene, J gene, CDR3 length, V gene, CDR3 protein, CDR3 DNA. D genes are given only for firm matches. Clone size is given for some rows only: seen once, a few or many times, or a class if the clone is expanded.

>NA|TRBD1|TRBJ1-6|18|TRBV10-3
CAISESSGGQGPLGSLHF
TGTGCCATCAGTGAGTCAAGTGGGGGACAGGGTCCCCTTGGGTCCCTCCACTTT
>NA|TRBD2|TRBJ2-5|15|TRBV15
CATSSSLAVQETQYF
TGTGCCACCAGCAGTAGTCTAGCGGTCCAAGAGACCCAGTACTTC
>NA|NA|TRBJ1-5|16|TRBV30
CAWSVEGDVGNQPQHF
TGTGCCTGGAGTGTAGAGGGGGACGTTGGCAATCAGCCCCAGCATTTT
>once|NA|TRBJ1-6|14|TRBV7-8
CASSLAFRGSPLHF
TGTGCCAGCAGCTTAGCGTTCAGGGGATCACCCCTCCACTTT
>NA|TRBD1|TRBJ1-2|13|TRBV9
CANQTGANYGYTF
TGTGCCAACCAGACAGGGGCTAACTATGGCTACACCTTC
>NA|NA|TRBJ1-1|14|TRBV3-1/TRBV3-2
CASSLRGSNTEAFF
TGTGCCAGCAGCCTCAGGGGCTCGAACACTGAAGCTTTCTTT
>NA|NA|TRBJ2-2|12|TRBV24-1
CATSERPGELFF
TGTGCCACCAGTGAAAGACCCGGGGAGCTGTTTTTT
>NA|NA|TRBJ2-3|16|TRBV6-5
CASSYYPGASTDTQYF
TGTGCCAGCAGTTACTATCCGGGGGCGAGCACAGATACGCAGTATTTT
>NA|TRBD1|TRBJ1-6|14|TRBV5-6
CASSLQGVDSPLHF
TGTGCCAGCAGCCTACAGGGGGTCGATTCACCCCTCCACTTT
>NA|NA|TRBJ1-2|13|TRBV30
CAWSVQGTHGYTF
TGTGCCTGGAGTGTCCAGGGAACCCATGGCTACACCTTC
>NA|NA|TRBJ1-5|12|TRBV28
CASSPPRGPQHF
TGTGCCAGCAGTCCGCCCAGGGGGCCCCAGCATTTT